These 2 T cell receptor beta chains were sequenced from one sample in a study of Ad26.COV2.S vaccination and SARS-CoV-2 variants. TCRdb's table, derived via immunoSEQ multiplex PCR, lists solely in-frame clones and lacks some. The table lists about 140,000 clones, roughly 85% of them singletons. Sequencing used peripheral blood, obtained after recovery from COVID-19. These receptors were obtained from a human donor who had recovered from COVID-19.

The chain carries TRBV7-2 and TRBJ2-7; 10 bases line up with TRBD2. The V segment lost 5 bases and the J segment 5 bases; nucleotides outside the gene matches: 9. The CDR3 length is 15 residues. CDR1 is SGHTA, CDR2 FQGNSA, per germline. The chain's CDR3 is CASSPQRGGLNEQYF. Here the CDR3 DNA reads TGTGCCAGCAGCCCCCAGCGGGGGGGCCTAAACGAGCAGTACTTC.

This clone was seen only once. This chain joins TRBV29-1 and TRBJ2-7; D not resolved. V lost 2 bases and J 1 base, leaving 12 bases between the germline ends. The CDR3 covers 14 residues. Germline CDR1 and CDR2: SQVTM and ANQGSEA. DNA for the CDR3: TGCAGCGTTGAACTGGCAGATGCATCCTACGAGCAGTACTTC. Translated, it gives CSVELADASYEQYF.